This TCR beta chain was obtained from a study of technical replicates of blood from a few donors. TCRdb keeps only in-frame clones here, not all; method: immunoSEQ multiplex PCR. The table has fewer than 85,000 clones, roughly nine tenths seen once. CDR1 and CDR2 (germline): SGHVS, FNYEAQ. The V end lost 5 bases, the J end lost 4 bases, and 13 bases lay between the germline ends. CDR3 length: 14 amino acids. Sample: PBMCs. This chain joins TRBV7-6 and TRBJ2-3; possible D gene TRBD2, 5 bases. This TCR derives from a human donor in good health. Some clones in this sample may be carry-over from other donors' samples. Here the CDR3 DNA reads TGTGCCAGCAGCCAAGAAGACTACCCAGATACGCAGTATTTT. Translation: CASSQEDYPDTQYF.